This T cell receptor (beta chain) was found in a study of regulatory T cells in long-lasting Graves disease. The V gene's germline CDR1 is SGHTA and CDR2 FQGNSA. The CDR3 has 14 residues. V gave up 1 base and J gave up 5 bases, with 11 bases separating them. With regard to this clonotype: This may be a read error, as it is one base from a much larger clone.

Time point in this sample: persistent/refractory GD, antithyroid drugs over 5 years with positive TRAb. The TCR library used RNA extracted from PBMCs. Both iRepertoire HTBI primers and Arm-PCR of CDR3 regions were used to build the TCR beta libraries. Each CDR3 protein gets one entry after TCRdb re-called the multiplex PCR reads with MiXCR. This sample has under 450,000 distinct CDR3 sequences, with 20% to 25% found just once. The receptor was isolated from a female donor with Graves disease. The V gene is TRBV7-2, the J gene TRBJ1-1, with D uncertain. This specimen was peripheral blood mononuclear cells (PBMCs), taken when the disease was refractory, from a patient treated with antithyroid drugs. CDR3 nucleotide sequence: TGTGCCAGCAGCTTAGACTACTGCAGGACTGAAGCTTTCTTT. It yields the protein CASSLDYCRTEAFF.